This entry is about one T cell receptor (beta chain). The antigen is not known. Sequencing was at deep level. Here immunoSEQ multiplex PCR was the method, and the copy in TCRdb shows in-frame clones only, minus some. The data contain approximately 2.1 million clones, approximately 93% of them singletons. The data originate from a study of shared clonotypes between healthy human individuals. Study-level points and caveats: Read depth was anticipated to influence clonotype sharing among donors. Rarefaction curves obtained for sorted subsets showed sequencing incomplete despite large depth. Researchers found naive subsets generally carried larger estimated richness than memory subsets.

The CDR3 contains 14 residues. V lost 8 bases to trimming and J lost 2 bases, with 13 bases between them. Germline CDR1 is MNHNY and CDR2 is SVGAGI (reference sequence). The chain employs TRBV6-6 and TRBJ1-3; no definite D call. Specimen: naive CD4+ T cells from PBMCs. The subset: CD45RA+ positively selected. The receptor was isolated from a man aged 18 to 30 in good health. Some clones in this sample may be carry-over from other donors' samples. The CDR3 spells CASLDGQPGNTIYF. DNA for the CDR3: TGTGCCAGCCTGGACGGGCAGCCTGGAAACACCATATATTTT.